This T cell receptor (beta chain) was found in a study of blood T cell repertoires in COVID-19. Study-wide background: Samples representing acute and convalescent COVID-19 were sourced from the United States, Italy and Spain.

The protocol was immunoSEQ multiplex PCR, while the TCRdb copy is restricted to in-frame clones and leaves out a portion. Among approximately 150,000 clones listed, about 80% were seen once. V was pared by 4 bases and J by 2 bases, with 5 bases of the junction left unmatched. CDR3 length equals 15 residues. CDR1 LGHDT and CDR2 YNNKEL come from the germline V gene (reference sequence). The genes are TRBV3-1 (or the pseudogene TRBV3-2) and TRBJ1-3, with 7 bases lining up with TRBD1. The clonotype originates from an older man who had recovered from COVID-19. Sequenced input: peripheral blood. In nucleotides, the CDR3 is TGTGCCAGCAGCCCACTGACAGGGCCTGGAAACACCATATATTTT. Translating gives CASSPLTGPGNTIYF.